This T cell receptor (beta chain) was captured in a study of blood T cell repertoires in COVID-19 (TCRdb year 2020). With respect to the entire study: Samples covering the acute and convalescent phases of COVID-19 were provided by collaborators in the United States, Italy and Spain. The prospective study material was composed of cDNA or gDNA derived from T cells, B-cell-depleted T cells, or PBMCs. The dataset comprised deeply sampled blood TCRbeta repertoires from subjects exposed to, actively infected with, or recovered from COVID-19. A freely available public database, intended as a resource for researchers studying the immune response to SARS-CoV-2, is where the repertoires were released. Samples came from the ongoing ImmuneRACE study (first 160 participants) plus 1,254 subjects from 6 global collaborators. A de-identified subject ID, COVID-19 status, age in years and sex were almost always included in the sample metadata. HLA class I and class II types, where available, came from metadata supplied by the sample provider rather than from assay-based typing.

Comment on this clone: Its antigen has not been determined. Per-nucleotide qualities are absent, and no much larger clonotype sits a single base away.

The immunoSEQ Assay, a bias-controlled multiplex PCR, was used to amplify TCRbeta CDR3 regions from genomic DNA. The paper's data handling went like this. Nucleated cell counts per sample were estimated from amplification of reference gene primers within the assay. Sequence reads were collapsed and filtered to measure the absolute abundance of every unique TCRbeta CDR3 rearrangement. Productive Simpson clonality was computed per sample as the square root of Simpson's diversity index over productive rearrangements. The table comes from immuneACCESS by way of TCRdb, which keeps in-frame sequences with V and J called. Part of the clones is missing from these tables; in studies checked, under half for an unresolved V gene and the rest for unknown reasons. That table is the source of V, J and clone size, and D and trimming were worked out from the DNA. This sample holds tens of thousands of clones; roughly 86% were observed only once. The ten largest clones capture around 6.3% of the sample.

The CDR3 measures 16 amino acids from cysteine to phenylalanine. The kept DNA is CDR3 alone, 48 bases in frame from the first base. The germline V and J ends show losses of 0 bases and 8 bases respectively, and no gene match explains 11 bases of the junction. Taken from the germline V gene (reference sequence), the CDR1 and CDR2 loops are SGHKS and YYEKEE. Each collaborating institution followed its own protocols to collect whole blood in K2EDTA tubes. Collaborator samples were shipped for TCRbeta analysis as frozen whole blood, isolated PBMCs, or DNA extracted from either sample type. What the study reported, not specific to this receptor: Clinical and demographic metadata were provided uncurated, with the amount varying by source and participant.

This clonotype originated in a woman aged 45-65 years with acute or convalescent COVID-19. Sequencing was carried out using peripheral blood. The receptor chain draws on TRBV5-5 and TRBJ2-1, and 7 bases in between align with TRBD1. CDR3 region: CASSLGLAGGFDEQFF. The bases read TGTGCCAGCAGCTTGGGGCTCGCAGGGGGATTCGATGAGCAGTTCTTC.